The 9 T cell receptor beta chains reported below all come from one sample, sequenced in a study of OX40 agonist ivuxolimab in advanced cancers. The method was immunoSEQ multiplex PCR; TCRdb's version includes in-frame clones alone and lacks a portion of them. In the table there are 60,000 to 65,000 clones, approximately 84% of which are singletons. The sequencing here drew on CD4+ or CD8+ T cells sorted from blood, taken in a trial of the OX40 agonist ivuxolimab. These receptors all stem from an adult with an advanced solid tumor such as melanoma, head and neck, liver or kidney cancer.

J is TRBJ2-1 and V is TRBV7-2; D gene ambiguous. Germline V gene lookup returns CDR1 SGHTA and CDR2 FQGNSA. The ends were cut back, 4 bases at V and 10 bases at J, with 11 bases in the middle. CDR3 length: 12 amino acids. The DNA for the CDR3 is TGTGCCAGCAGCTCCTGGACGGAGGAGCAGTTCTTC. Translated, it gives CASSSWTEEQFF.

This rearrangement joins TRBV18 to TRBJ2-7; TRBD2 matches 7 bases. The junction had 10 bases not matched to a gene; V was cut back by 4 bases and J by 7 bases. Per the germline V gene, CDR1 is KGHSH and CDR2 is LQKENI. The CDR3 consists of 14 residues. The DNA for the CDR3 is TGTGCCAGCTCACGCCGGGCGGGAGCGGGGGAGCAGTACTTC. Protein sequence: CASSRRAGAGEQYF.

V and J are TRBV5-4 and TRBJ1-2; 9 bases line up with TRBD1. The trim removed 4 bases at V and 4 bases at J, leaving 11 bases unmatched. The CDR3 covers 16 residues. Germline V CDR1 and CDR2: SGHNT, YYREEE (reference sequence). The chain's CDR3 is CASSPRGTGGFYGYTF. The CDR3 DNA sequence: TGTGCCAGCAGCCCAAGGGGCACAGGGGGCTTCTATGGCTACACCTTC. The entire variable domain, with the rest obtained from reference TRBV5-4 and TRBJ1-2, is as follows: ETGVTQSPTHLIKTRGQQVTLRCSSQSGHNTVSWYQQALGQGPQFIFQYYREEENGRGNFPPRFSGLQFPNYSSELNVNALELDDSALYLCASSPRGTGGFYGYTFGSGTRLTVV.

The chain couples TRBV28 to TRBJ1-4; D not certain. CDR1 and CDR2 (germline): MDHEN, SYDVKM. This CDR3 has 14 residues. The V gene lost 5 bases and the J gene lost 5 bases, with 12 bases spanning the gap. Written as DNA, the CDR3 is TGTGCCAGCAGTCCCCGTGGAGGGAATGAAAAACTGTTTTTT. Translating it yields CASSPRGGNEKLFF.

The chain joins TRBV5-8 to TRBJ1-4; no firm D call. Trimming took 2 bases from V and 2 from J, leaving 13 bases between them. CDR1 SGHTS and CDR2 YDEGEE come from the germline V gene. The CDR3 has 16 amino acids. CDR3: CASSFGSAGTNEKLFF. DNA of the CDR3: TGTGCCAGCAGCTTCGGTTCGGCGGGGACTAATGAAAAACTGTTTTTT.

The V gene is TRBV5-1, the J gene TRBJ2-5, with no clear D. This CDR3 has 14 amino acids. V shed 0 bases and J shed 4 bases, with 10 bases lying between them. CDR1 is SGHRS, CDR2 YFSETQ, per germline. CDR3 loop: CASSLAESGETQYF. The CDR3 bases are TGCGCCAGCAGCTTGGCGGAGAGTGGAGAGACCCAGTACTTC.

This chain links TRBV19 with TRBJ1-3; D gene unclear. V lost 7 bases and J 0 bases, leaving 13 bases between the germline ends. This CDR3 contains 15 residues. Germline V gene lookup returns CDR1 LNHDA and CDR2 SQIVND (reference sequence). The CDR3 DNA is TGTGCCAGTACCCCGACTTTCACCTCTGGAAACACCATATATTTT. This gives the protein CASTPTFTSGNTIYF.

This clone came up once. The chain recombines TRBV5-1 with TRBJ2-5; the match to TRBD1 covers 8 bases. The CDR3 covers 14 residues. Germline CDR1 SGHRS, CDR2 YFSETQ. V was clipped by 4 bases and J by 4 bases; unmatched bases: 6. Here the CDR3 reads CASSPGQGRETQYF. CDR3 coding DNA: TGCGCCAGCAGCCCTGGACAGGGTCGAGAGACCCAGTACTTC.

This rearrangement joins TRBV28 to TRBJ2-7; possibly TRBD1 for D (5 bases). Germline V gene sequence: CDR1 MDHEN, CDR2 SYDVKM. The ends were cut back, 5 bases at V and 2 bases at J, with 10 bases in the middle. This CDR3 region has 13 residues. The CDR3 nucleotides read TGTGCCAGCAGTACACGGACACCCTACGAGCAGTACTTC. Its translation: CASSTRTPYEQYF.